What follows are 21 T cell receptor beta chains derived from one specimen sequenced in a study of cytomegalovirus exposure and HLA in healthy donors. Both 60 Vbeta primers and 13 Jbeta primers went into the PCR. Produced via immunoSEQ multiplex PCR; TCRdb's table is partial and in-frame only. This sample has 170,000 or so clones; about four fifths occur once, and the top ten carry around 7.2%. The specimen was PBMCs. Every receptor here comes from a man aged 25-45 years in good health and CMV-seropositive.

In regard to this clone: A read error may produce the germline difference seen at one junction end. V is TRBV7-9 and J is TRBJ2-7; TRBD2 aligns across 8 bases. The CDR3 has 16 amino acids. CDR1 and CDR2 from the germline V gene are SEHNR and FQNEAQ (reference sequence). This CDR3 is CSSSPTRGRQYYEQYF. CDR3 DNA: TGTTCCAGCAGTCCTACTCGCGGGAGGCAATACTACGAGCAGTACTTC.

The chain uses TRBV5-1 and TRBJ1-1, with D possibly being TRBD1 (6 bases). The CDR3 is made up of 12 amino acids. V shed 4 bases and J shed 7 bases, with 11 bases lying between them. CDR1 SGHRS and CDR2 YFSETQ come from the germline V gene. The CDR3 loop is CASSPGAREAFF. The DNA for the CDR3 is TGCGCCAGCAGCCCAGGGGCCCGTGAAGCTTTCTTT.

The rearrangement links TRBV5-1 to TRBJ2-7; D call uncertain. Germline CDR1 and CDR2: SGHRS and YFSETQ. The CDR3 covers 13 residues. V gave up 0 bases and J gave up 3 bases, with 7 bases separating them. CDR3: CASSLVGGYEQYF. The CDR3 nucleotides read TGCGCCAGCAGCTTGGTCGGTGGCTACGAGCAGTACTTC. Together with reference TRBV5-1 and TRBJ2-7, the CDR3 gives the full variable domain: KAGVTQTPRYLIKTRGQQVTLSCSPISGHRSVSWYQQTPGQGLQFLFEYFSETQRNKGNFPGRFSGRQFSNSRSEMNVSTLELGDSALYLCASSLVGGYEQYFGPGTRLTVT.

The gene calls are TRBV7-9 and TRBJ2-7, with D maybe TRBD1 (5 bases). V lost 0 bases and J 2 bases, leaving 14 bases between the germline ends. This CDR3 is built from 16 residues. Germline V gene lookup returns CDR1 SEHNR and CDR2 FQNEAQ (reference sequence). The chain's CDR3 is CASSLALGHGPYEQYF. CDR3 nucleotide sequence: TGTGCCAGCAGCTTAGCGCTCGGACACGGCCCCTACGAGCAGTACTTC.

The V and J genes are TRBV20-1 and TRBJ2-7; tentatively, D is TRBD2 (6 bases). Per the germline V gene, CDR1 is DFQATT and CDR2 is SNEGSKA (reference sequence). V was clipped by 6 bases and J by 7 bases, with 13 bases between them. The CDR3 totals 11 residues. In DNA form, the CDR3 reads TGCAGTGCACTGCACGGGAGAGAGCAGTACTTC. Residues: CSALHGREQYF.

This clone was detected only once. V and J are TRBV18 and TRBJ2-5, with 9 bases that match TRBD1. The CDR3 covers 13 residues. The V gene's germline CDR1 is KGHSH and CDR2 LQKENI. Germline trimming cut 3 bases from V and 5 bases from J; bases unmatched to any gene: 1. CDR3 DNA sequence: TGTGCCAGCTCACCGACAGGGGGGGAGACCCAGTACTTC. Translation: CASSPTGGETQYF.

The chain employs TRBV15 and TRBJ2-1; a possible D gene is TRBD1 (6 bases). Germline CDR1 LNHNV, CDR2 YYDKDF (reference sequence). Trimming took off 5 bases at V and 6 bases at J, with 11 bases between the two ends. The CDR3 totals 13 residues. The CDR3, as DNA: TGTGCCACCAGCCCCGGACAGTCCAATGAGCAGTTCTTC. It yields the protein CATSPGQSNEQFF. Full variable domain (missing parts from reference TRBV15 and TRBJ2-1): DAMVIQNPRYQVTQFGKPVTLSCSQTLNHNVMYWYQQKSSQAPKLLFHYYDKDFNNEADTPDNFQSRRPNTSFCFLDIRSPGLGDTAMYLCATSPGQSNEQFFGPGTRLTVL.

The chain joins TRBV25-1 to TRBJ2-7; D may be TRBD2 (6 bases). Trimming removed 5 bases at V and 3 bases at J, with 17 bases between. Germline lookup yields CDR1 MGHDK and CDR2 SYGVNS. The CDR3 has 15 residues. CDR3 nucleotide sequence: TGTGCCAGCAGTCCCAAATACGCGGGGAACTACGAGCAGTACTTC. It specifies CASSPKYAGNYEQYF.

The chain recombines TRBV28 with TRBJ1-2; a weak D match, TRBD1 (5 bases). The V gene's germline CDR1 is MDHEN and CDR2 SYDVKM. This CDR3 has 12 amino acids. Between the trimmed V and J ends, which lost 2 bases and 7 bases, there was a span of 8 bases. CDR3 residues: CASSLGGVGYTF. In nucleotides, the CDR3 is TGTGCCAGCAGTTTAGGGGGGGTTGGCTACACCTTC.

This clone was seen only once. V and J are TRBV5-1 and TRBJ2-1; 9 bases align to TRBD2. This CDR3 region has 16 residues. V shed 0 bases and J 3 bases; nucleotides not matched to a gene: 4. Germline V gene data show CDR1 as SGHRS and CDR2 as YFSETQ. The DNA of the CDR3 is TGCGCCAGCAGCTTGGAGGAGCGGGGGGTCTACAATGAGCAGTTCTTC. Protein: CASSLEERGVYNEQFF.

The rearrangement uses TRBV6-1 and TRBJ2-5; 8 bases are shared with TRBD1. The CDR3 totals 13 residues. V lost 6 bases and J lost 7; bases outside the gene matches: 7. The germline gives CDR1 MNHNS, CDR2 SASEGT. CDR3 sequence (DNA): TGTGCCAGCAGAGCCGGGACAGGTGGGACCCAGTACTTC. This encodes CASRAGTGGTQYF.

V is TRBV7-9 and J is TRBJ1-1, with D possibly TRBD1 on 6 matching bases. This CDR3 has 16 residues. CDR1 SEHNR and CDR2 FQNEAQ come from the germline V gene (reference sequence). The V end was cut by 1 base, the J end by 3 bases, with 15 bases between. CDR3 in DNA: TGTGCCAGCAGCTTAGAATCCGGGGGGCTGGACACTGAAGCTTTCTTT. Residues: CASSLESGGLDTEAFF. Supplemented by reference TRBV7-9 and TRBJ1-1, the full variable domain reads DTGVSQNPRHKITKRGQNVTFRCDPISEHNRLYWYRQTLGQGPEFLTYFQNEAQLEKSRLLSDRFSAERPKGSFSTLEIQRTEQGDSAMYLCASSLESGGLDTEAFFGQGTRLTVV.

In DNA form, the CDR3 reads TGTGCCAGCAGTTGGAGGGGGCTGAACACTGAAGCTTTCTTT. Its translation is CASSWRGLNTEAFF. The chain uses TRBV28 and TRBJ1-1, with 7 bases lining up with TRBD1. Per germline, CDR1 MDHEN and CDR2 SYDVKM. Losses at the gene ends were 4 bases for V and 0 bases for J; bases not matched to a gene: 2. CDR3 size: 14 residues. Full variable domain (rest looked up from reference TRBV28 and TRBJ1-1): DVKVTQSSRYLVKRTGEKVFLECVQDMDHENMFWYRQDPGLGLRLIYFSYDVKMKEKGDIPEGYSVSREKKERFSLILESASTNQTSMYLCASSWRGLNTEAFFGQGTRLTVV.

The gene calls are TRBV5-6 and TRBJ1-3; D gene unclear. Germline V gene data show CDR1 as SGHDT and CDR2 as YYEEEE. This CDR3 spans 14 amino acids. The V and J ends lost 4 bases and 0 bases respectively, with 8 bases between them. CDR3 in amino acids: CASSPAPSGNTIYF. The CDR3 nucleotides are TGTGCCAGCAGCCCAGCGCCCTCTGGAAACACCATATATTTT.

Regarding this clone: A junction boundary mismatches the germline segment, possibly from a read error. The CDR3 region is CSSSLEPRAGKGYEQYF. CDR3 sequence (DNA): TGTTCCAGCAGCTTAGAACCCCGGGCAGGAAAGGGGTACGAGCAGTACTTC. The genes are TRBV7-9 and TRBJ2-7, with TRBD1 as a possible D gene (5 bases). There are 17 residues in the CDR3. Germline CDR1 is SEHNR and CDR2 is FQNEAQ (reference sequence).

The chain combines TRBV7-2 with TRBJ1-1; 8 nucleotides agree with TRBD1. The CDR3 loop spans 14 amino acids. V lost 1 base, J lost 5 bases, and 3 bases stayed unmatched. Looked up from germline, CDR1 is SGHTA and CDR2 is FQGNSA. This CDR3 is CASSLGQGWTEAFF. For the CDR3, the DNA is TGTGCCAGCAGCTTAGGACAGGGGTGGACTGAAGCTTTCTTT.

The chain is built from TRBV7-9 and TRBJ2-5, with a weak D call TRBD2 (6 bases). Trimming removed 1 base from V and 13 bases from J, with 13 bases in between. The CDR3 loop spans 12 amino acids. The V gene's germline CDR1 is SEHNR and CDR2 FQNEAQ (reference sequence). CDR3 sequence: CASSLGRGTPYF. The CDR3 coding sequence is TGTGCCAGCAGCTTAGGGCGCGGGACGCCGTACTTC.

The chain links TRBV7-8 to TRBJ1-1; D might be TRBD1 (6 bases). The CDR3 covers 14 residues. V shed 3 bases and J shed 4 bases, with 12 bases lying between them. The germline CDR1 and CDR2 sequences are SGHVS and FQNEAQ. Here the CDR3 reads CASSFVPGATEAFF. The CDR3 nucleotides read TGTGCCAGCAGCTTTGTCCCAGGGGCCACTGAAGCTTTCTTT.

The chain combines TRBV5-8 with TRBJ2-1; TRBD2 agrees at 13 bases. Losses at the gene ends were 1 base for V and 8 bases for J; bases not matched to a gene: 3. Germline CDR1 SGHTS, CDR2 YDEGEE. The CDR3 extends over 15 amino acids. The CDR3 spells CASSLTSGGADEQFF. Here the CDR3 DNA reads TGTGCCAGCAGCTTGACTAGCGGGGGGGCCGATGAGCAGTTCTTC.

J is TRBJ1-3 and V is TRBV19, with 8 bases matching TRBD1. CDR1 LNHDA and CDR2 SQIVND come from the germline V gene (reference sequence). V gave up 6 bases and J gave up 0 bases; unmatched junction bases: 10. The CDR3 length is 17 residues. The DNA for the CDR3 is TGTGCCAGTAGCCCTCTCGGACAGGGCTTCTCTGGAAACACCATATATTTT. It translates to CASSPLGQGFSGNTIYF.

The chain links TRBV19 to TRBJ2-3, with a tentative D call TRBD1 (6 bases). In germline, CDR1 is LNHDA, CDR2 SQIVND (reference sequence). The V gene lost 1 base and the J gene lost 2 bases, with 16 bases spanning the gap. This CDR3 is 17 amino acids long. CDR3 region: CASSIVPQGTSTDTQYF. CDR3 coding DNA: TGTGCCAGTAGTATAGTACCCCAGGGGACATCCACAGATACGCAGTATTTT.